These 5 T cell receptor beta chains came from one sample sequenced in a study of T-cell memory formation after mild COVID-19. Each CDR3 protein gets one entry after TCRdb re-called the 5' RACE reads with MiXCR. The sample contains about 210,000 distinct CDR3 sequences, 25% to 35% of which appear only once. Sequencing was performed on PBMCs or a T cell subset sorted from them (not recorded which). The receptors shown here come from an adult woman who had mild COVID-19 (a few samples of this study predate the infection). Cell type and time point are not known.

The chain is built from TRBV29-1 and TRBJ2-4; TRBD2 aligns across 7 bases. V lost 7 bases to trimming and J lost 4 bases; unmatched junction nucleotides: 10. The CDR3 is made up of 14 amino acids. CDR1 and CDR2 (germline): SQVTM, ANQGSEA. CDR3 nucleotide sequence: TGCAGCGCCCTACGGGGGGAGGGTAAAAACATTCAGTACTTC. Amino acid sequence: CSALRGEGKNIQYF.

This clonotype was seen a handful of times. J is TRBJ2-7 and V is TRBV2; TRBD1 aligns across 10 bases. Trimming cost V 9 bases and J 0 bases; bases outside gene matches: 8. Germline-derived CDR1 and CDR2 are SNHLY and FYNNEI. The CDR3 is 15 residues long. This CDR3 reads CARGSGTGASYEQYF. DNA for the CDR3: TGTGCCAGGGGGTCCGGGACAGGGGCCTCCTACGAGCAGTACTTC.

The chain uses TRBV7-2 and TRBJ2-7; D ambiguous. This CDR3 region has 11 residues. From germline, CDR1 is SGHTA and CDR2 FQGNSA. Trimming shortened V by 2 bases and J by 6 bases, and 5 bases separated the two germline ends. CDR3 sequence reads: CASSLLSEQYF. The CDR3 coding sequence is TGTGCCAGCAGCTTACTTTCCGAGCAGTACTTC. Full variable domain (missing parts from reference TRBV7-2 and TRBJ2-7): GAGVSQSPSNKVTEKGKDVELRCDPISGHTALYWYRQSLGQGLEFLIYFQGNSAPDKSGLPSDRFSAERTGGSVSTLTIQRTQQEDSAVYLCASSLLSEQYFGPGTRLTVT.

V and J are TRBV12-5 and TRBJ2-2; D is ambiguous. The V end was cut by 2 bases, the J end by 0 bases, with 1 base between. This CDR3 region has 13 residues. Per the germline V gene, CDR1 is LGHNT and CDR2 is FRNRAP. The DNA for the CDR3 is TGTGCTAGTGGTTTGTCGAACACCGGGGAGCTGTTTTTT. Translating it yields CASGLSNTGELFF. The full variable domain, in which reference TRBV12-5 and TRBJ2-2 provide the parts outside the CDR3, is DARVTQTPRHKVTEMGQEVTMRCQPILGHNTVFWYRQTMMQGLELLAYFRNRAPLDDSGMPKDRFSAEMPDATLATLKIQPSEPRDSAVYFCASGLSNTGELFFGEGSRLTVL.

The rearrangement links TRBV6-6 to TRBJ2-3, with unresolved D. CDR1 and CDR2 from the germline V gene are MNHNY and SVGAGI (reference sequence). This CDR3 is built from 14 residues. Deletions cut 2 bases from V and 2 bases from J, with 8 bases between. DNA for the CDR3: TGTGCCAGCAGTTACGTCAGAGACACAGATACGCAGTATTTT. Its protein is CASSYVRDTDTQYF.